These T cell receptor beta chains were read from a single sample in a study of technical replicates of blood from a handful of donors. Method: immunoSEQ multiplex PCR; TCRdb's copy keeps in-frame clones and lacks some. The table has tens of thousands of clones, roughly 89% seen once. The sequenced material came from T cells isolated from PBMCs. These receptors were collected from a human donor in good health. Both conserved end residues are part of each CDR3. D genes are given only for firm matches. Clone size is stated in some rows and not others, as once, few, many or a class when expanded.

cdr3_aa: CASSEWGRVETQYF
cdr3_nt: TGCGCCAGCAGTGAGTGGGGCCGAGTGGAGACCCAGTACTTC
d_call: -
v_call: TRBV10-2
clone_size: -
j_call: TRBJ2-5

cdr3_aa: CAATVFSGANVLTF
cdr3_nt: TGTGCCGCGACAGTTTTCTCTGGGGCCAACGTCCTGACTTTC
d_call: -
v_call: TRBV6-5
clone_size: -
j_call: TRBJ2-6

cdr3_aa: CSVRRDSPYEQYF
cdr3_nt: TGCAGCGTTAGAAGGGACAGCCCCTACGAGCAGTACTTC
d_call: TRBD1
v_call: TRBV29-1
clone_size: -
j_call: TRBJ2-7

cdr3_aa: CASSAGSGEWQETQYF
cdr3_nt: TGTGCCAGCAGCGCAGGTAGCGGGGAGTGGCAAGAGACCCAGTACTTC
d_call: TRBD2
v_call: TRBV9
clone_size: -
j_call: TRBJ2-5

cdr3_aa: CASSAGPSNEKLFF
cdr3_nt: TGTGCCAGCAGCGCAGGGCCGTCTAATGAAAAACTGTTTTTT
d_call: -
v_call: TRBV9
clone_size: -
j_call: TRBJ1-4

cdr3_aa: CASSAQGTGGAYGYTF
cdr3_nt: TGTGCCAGCTCCGCACAGGGGACAGGGGGCGCCTATGGCTACACCTTC
d_call: TRBD1
v_call: TRBV7-2
clone_size: -
j_call: TRBJ1-2

cdr3_aa: CASSPRTVAGELFF
cdr3_nt: TGTGCCAGCAGTCCCCGGACAGTTGCCGGGGAGCTGTTTTTT
d_call: -
v_call: TRBV6-5
clone_size: -
j_call: TRBJ2-2

cdr3_aa: CASSPNRGESTGELFF
cdr3_nt: TGTGCCAGCAGTCCTAACCGGGGGGAGAGCACCGGGGAGCTGTTTTTT
d_call: TRBD2
v_call: TRBV6-6
clone_size: -
j_call: TRBJ2-2

cdr3_aa: CASSGLQGGYGYTF
cdr3_nt: TGTGCCAGCAGCGGACTACAGGGTGGCTATGGCTACACCTTC
d_call: -
v_call: TRBV9
clone_size: -
j_call: TRBJ1-2

cdr3_aa: CASSGAGTAGYEQYF
cdr3_nt: TGTGCCAGCAGTGGGGCCGGGACAGCCGGCTACGAGCAGTACTTC
d_call: TRBD1
v_call: TRBV28
clone_size: -
j_call: TRBJ2-7

cdr3_aa: CSVEGSRQGSPYEQYF
cdr3_nt: TGCAGCGTTGAAGGCTCCCGACAGGGTAGCCCCTACGAGCAGTACTTC
d_call: TRBD1
v_call: TRBV29-1
clone_size: -
j_call: TRBJ2-7

cdr3_aa: CAISEDEAYGYTF
cdr3_nt: TGTGCCATCAGTGAAGACGAGGCCTATGGCTACACCTTC
d_call: -
v_call: TRBV10-3
clone_size: -
j_call: TRBJ1-2

cdr3_aa: CASSLKGRKYSYEQYF
cdr3_nt: TGTGCCAGCAGCTTGAAAGGCAGGAAATACTCCTACGAGCAGTACTTC
d_call: -
v_call: TRBV5-6
clone_size: -
j_call: TRBJ2-7

cdr3_aa: CSVGDRGDTGELFF
cdr3_nt: TGCAGCGTTGGGGACAGGGGGGACACCGGGGAGCTGTTTTTT
d_call: TRBD1
v_call: TRBV29-1
clone_size: -
j_call: TRBJ2-2

cdr3_aa: CASSLVGQGGGYTF
cdr3_nt: TGTGCCAGCAGCTTAGTTGGACAGGGCGGAGGCTACACCTTC
d_call: TRBD1
v_call: TRBV7-3
clone_size: -
j_call: TRBJ1-2

cdr3_aa: CASSLELWGQGYEQYF
cdr3_nt: TGTGCCAGCAGCTTAGAGTTATGGGGACAAGGGTACGAGCAGTACTTC
d_call: -
v_call: TRBV7-6
clone_size: -
j_call: TRBJ2-7

cdr3_aa: CASSPRTLISSGANVLTF
cdr3_nt: TGTGCCAGCAGCCCACGGACTCTTATTTCCTCTGGGGCCAACGTCCTGACTTTC
d_call: -
v_call: TRBV7-2
clone_size: -
j_call: TRBJ2-6

cdr3_aa: CASSFLTGTDYEQYF
cdr3_nt: TGTGCCAGCAGCTTCCTAACCGGGACAGACTACGAGCAGTACTTC
d_call: TRBD1
v_call: TRBV5-6
clone_size: -
j_call: TRBJ2-7

cdr3_aa: CATPVLGYNEQFF
cdr3_nt: TGTGCCACGCCCGTCCTCGGGTACAATGAGCAGTTCTTC
d_call: -
v_call: TRBV7-9
clone_size: -
j_call: TRBJ2-1

cdr3_aa: CASRQVEKGYEQYF
cdr3_nt: TGTGCCAGCAGGCAGGTAGAGAAAGGCTACGAGCAGTACTTC
d_call: -
v_call: TRBV27
clone_size: -
j_call: TRBJ2-7

cdr3_aa: CASRRGTRFSGELFF
cdr3_nt: TGTGCCAGCAGACGCGGGACCCGTTTTTCCGGGGAGCTGTTTTTT
d_call: -
v_call: TRBV6-5
clone_size: -
j_call: TRBJ2-2

cdr3_aa: CASSNGYTF
cdr3_nt: TGTGCTAGTTCCAATGGCTACACCTTC
d_call: -
v_call: TRBV12-5
clone_size: -
j_call: TRBJ1-2

cdr3_aa: CASSWDRGDEQYF
cdr3_nt: TGTGCCAGCAGTTGGGACAGGGGAGATGAGCAGTACTTC
d_call: TRBD1
v_call: TRBV6-5
clone_size: -
j_call: TRBJ2-7

cdr3_aa: CASTFTSGSAYEQFF
cdr3_nt: TGTGCCAGTACCTTTACTAGCGGGAGCGCCTATGAGCAGTTCTTC
d_call: TRBD2
v_call: TRBV19
clone_size: -
j_call: TRBJ2-1

cdr3_aa: CASSSGDSYEQYF
cdr3_nt: TGCGCCAGCAGTTCGGGAGATTCCTACGAGCAGTACTTC
d_call: -
v_call: TRBV10-2
clone_size: -
j_call: TRBJ2-7

cdr3_aa: CASSLGLVTDTQYF
cdr3_nt: TGTGCCAGCAGCTTGGGACTAGTAACAGATACGCAGTATTTT
d_call: TRBD2
v_call: TRBV7-2
clone_size: -
j_call: TRBJ2-3

cdr3_aa: CSVEPTGGETQYF
cdr3_nt: TGCAGCGTTGAACCTACAGGGGGAGAGACCCAGTACTTC
d_call: TRBD1
v_call: TRBV29-1
clone_size: -
j_call: TRBJ2-5

cdr3_aa: CASSLILAGGTDTQYF
cdr3_nt: TGTGCCAGCAGCCTTATACTAGCGGGAGGCACAGATACGCAGTATTTT
d_call: TRBD2
v_call: TRBV4-2
clone_size: -
j_call: TRBJ2-3

cdr3_aa: CAWDREDTYEQYF
cdr3_nt: TGTGCCTGGGATAGGGAGGACACCTACGAGCAGTACTTC
d_call: -
v_call: TRBV30
clone_size: -
j_call: TRBJ2-7

cdr3_aa: CASSLYNTVEAFF
cdr3_nt: TGTGCCAGCAGCTTATATAACACCGTTGAAGCTTTCTTT
d_call: -
v_call: TRBV13
clone_size: -
j_call: TRBJ1-1

cdr3_aa: CASSPAGSYNEQFF
cdr3_nt: TGTGCCAGCAGCCCAGCCGGGAGTTACAATGAGCAGTTCTTC
d_call: -
v_call: TRBV7-9
clone_size: -
j_call: TRBJ2-1

cdr3_aa: CASSYGADYGYTF
cdr3_nt: TGTGCCAGCAGTTACGGGGCCGACTATGGCTACACCTTC
d_call: -
v_call: TRBV6-5
clone_size: -
j_call: TRBJ1-2

cdr3_aa: CASSFPNLLYQETQYF
cdr3_nt: TGTGCCAGCAGCTTCCCGAACTTACTGTACCAAGAGACCCAGTACTTC
d_call: -
v_call: TRBV7-2
clone_size: -
j_call: TRBJ2-5

cdr3_aa: CASSLVGSTDTQYF
cdr3_nt: TGTGCCAGCAGCCTGGTCGGGAGCACAGATACGCAGTATTTT
d_call: -
v_call: TRBV5-4
clone_size: -
j_call: TRBJ2-3

cdr3_aa: CASSLGQGDGYTF
cdr3_nt: TGTGCCAGCAGCCTCGGACAGGGAGATGGCTACACCTTC
d_call: TRBD1
v_call: TRBV11-2
clone_size: few
j_call: TRBJ1-2